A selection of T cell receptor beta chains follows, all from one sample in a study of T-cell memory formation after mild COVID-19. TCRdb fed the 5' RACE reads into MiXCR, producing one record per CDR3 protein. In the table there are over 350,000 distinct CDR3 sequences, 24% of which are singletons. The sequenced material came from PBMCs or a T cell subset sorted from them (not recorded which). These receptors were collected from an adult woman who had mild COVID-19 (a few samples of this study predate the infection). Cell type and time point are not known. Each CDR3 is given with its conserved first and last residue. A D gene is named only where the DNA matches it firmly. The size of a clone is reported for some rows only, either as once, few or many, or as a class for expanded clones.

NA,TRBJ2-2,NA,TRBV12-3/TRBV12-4,CASSLNRDRGSGELFF,TGTGCCAGCAGTTTAAATAGAGACAGAGGCAGCGGGGAGCTGTTTTTT
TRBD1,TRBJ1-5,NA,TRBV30,CAWSRTGRYGQPQHF,TGTGCCTGGAGCCGGACAGGGAGGTACGGTCAGCCCCAGCATTTT
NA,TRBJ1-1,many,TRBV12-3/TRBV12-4,CASSRRNTEAFF,TGTGCCAGCAGTCGCAGGAACACTGAAGCTTTCTTT
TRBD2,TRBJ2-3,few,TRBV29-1,CSVEDGLAGASDTQYF,TGCAGCGTTGAAGATGGACTAGCGGGAGCCTCAGATACGCAGTATTTT
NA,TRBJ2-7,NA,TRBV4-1,CASSQDLRSYEQYF,TGCGCCAGCAGCCAAGATCTCAGATCCTACGAGCAGTACTTC
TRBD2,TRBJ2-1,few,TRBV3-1,CASSWGGLYNEQFF,TGTGCCAGCTCTTGGGGGGGACTATACAATGAGCAGTTCTTC
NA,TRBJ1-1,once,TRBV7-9,CASSLEARGF,TGTGCCAGCAGCTTAGAGGCTCGGGGATTT
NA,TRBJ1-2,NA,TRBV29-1,CSVRTNYGYTF,TGCAGCGTCCGGACTAACTATGGCTACACCTTC
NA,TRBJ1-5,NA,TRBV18,CASSPDSNYNQPQHF,TGTGCCAGCTCACCTGACAGTAACTACAATCAGCCCCAGCATTTT
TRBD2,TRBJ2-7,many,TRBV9,CASSVASGTYEQYF,TGTGCCAGCAGCGTAGCTAGCGGGACCTACGAGCAGTACTTC
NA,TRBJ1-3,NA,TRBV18,CASSPGTTSGNTIYF,TGTGCCAGCTCACCTGGGACGACCTCTGGAAACACCATATATTTT
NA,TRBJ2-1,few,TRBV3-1,CASSRRDGYNEQFF,TGTGCCAGCAGCCGACGGGACGGATACAATGAGCAGTTCTTC
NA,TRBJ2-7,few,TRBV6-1,CASSWDTRYEQYF,TGTGCCAGCAGTTGGGACACCCGATACGAGCAGTACTTC
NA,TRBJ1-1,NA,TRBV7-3,CASSLNTYSGTGGNTEAFF,TGTGCCAGCAGCTTAAATACTTACTCCGGGACGGGGGGTAACACTGAAGCTTTCTTT
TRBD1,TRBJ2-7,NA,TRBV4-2,CASSQGQGREQYF,TGTGCCAGCAGCCAGGGACAGGGGCGCGAGCAGTACTTC
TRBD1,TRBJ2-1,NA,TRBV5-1,CASSRTGKREYEQFF,TGCGCCAGCAGCAGGACAGGGAAAAGGGAGTATGAGCAGTTCTTC
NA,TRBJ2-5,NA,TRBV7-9,CASSRTVSLQETQYF,TGTGCCAGCAGCCGGACAGTCTCCCTCCAAGAGACCCAGTACTTC
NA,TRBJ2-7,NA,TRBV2,CASSPSSAVLSTYEQYF,TGTGCCAGCAGCCCATCCAGTGCCGTTCTTTCAACCTACGAGCAGTACTTC
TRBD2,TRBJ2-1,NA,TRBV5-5,CASSFGEAGFVFF,TGTGCCAGCAGCTTCGGGGAAGCGGGATTTGTGTTCTTC
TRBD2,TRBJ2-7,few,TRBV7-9,CASSFPSGYEQYF,TGTGCCAGCAGCTTCCCTAGCGGATACGAGCAGTACTTC
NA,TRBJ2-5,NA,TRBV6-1,CASSEGGHRGETQYF,TGTGCCAGCAGTGAAGGGGGGCATAGAGGGGAGACCCAGTACTTC
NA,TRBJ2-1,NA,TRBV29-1,CSVEGALEQFF,TGCAGCGTTGAAGGAGCCCTCGAGCAGTTCTTC
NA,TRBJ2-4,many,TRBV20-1,CSAPATAKNIQYF,TGCAGTGCCCCAGCGACAGCCAAAAACATTCAGTACTTC
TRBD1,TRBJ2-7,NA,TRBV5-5,CASSVGDSSEQYF,TGTGCCAGCAGCGTGGGGGACAGTAGTGAGCAGTACTTC
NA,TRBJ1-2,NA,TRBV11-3,CARSPLIRDNSYGYTF,TGTGCCAGAAGCCCTCTTATCCGGGACAACTCCTATGGCTACACCTTC
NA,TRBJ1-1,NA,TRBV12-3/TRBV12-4,CASSDTPSIKAFF,TGTGCCAGCAGTGACACCCCATCAATAAAAGCTTTCTTT
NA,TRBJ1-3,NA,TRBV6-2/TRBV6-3,CASSSLRPSGNTIYF,TGTGCCAGCAGTTCCCTCAGGCCCTCTGGAAACACCATATATTTT
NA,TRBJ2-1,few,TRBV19,CASTGGVLPNEQFF,TGTGCCAGTACGGGCGGGGTCCTCCCCAATGAGCAGTTCTTC
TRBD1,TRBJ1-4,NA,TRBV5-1,CASSHRGEDEKLFF,TGCGCCAGCAGCCACAGGGGGGAAGATGAAAAACTGTTTTTT
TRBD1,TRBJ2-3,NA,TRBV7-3,CASSFFGTGADTQYF,TGTGCCAGCAGCTTTTTTGGGACAGGGGCAGATACGCAGTATTTT
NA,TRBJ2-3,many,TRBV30,CAWSIRRGDTQYF,TGTGCCTGGAGTATCCGGAGGGGTGATACGCAGTATTTT
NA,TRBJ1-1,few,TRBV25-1,CASSGVYGYGTEAFF,TGTGCCAGCAGTGGGGTGTACGGATATGGCACTGAAGCTTTCTTT
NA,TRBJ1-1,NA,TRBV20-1,CSARARMLNTEAFF,TGCAGTGCTAGAGCCAGAATGTTGAACACTGAAGCTTTCTTT
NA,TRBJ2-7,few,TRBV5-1,CASSLLEGNYEQYF,TGCGCCAGCAGCTTGTTGGAGGGCAACTACGAGCAGTACTTC
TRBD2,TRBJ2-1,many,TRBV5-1,CASSSEPISGGKGRAFF,TGCGCCAGCAGCTCGGAACCCATTTCGGGAGGGAAAGGACGTGCGTTCTTC
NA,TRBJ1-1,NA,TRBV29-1,CSVEENHRWDTEAFF,TGCAGCGTTGAAGAAAACCACCGCTGGGACACTGAAGCTTTCTTT
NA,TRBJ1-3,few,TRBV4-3,CASSQGAGSGNTIYF,TGCGCCAGCAGCCAAGGGGCAGGGTCTGGAAACACCATATATTTT
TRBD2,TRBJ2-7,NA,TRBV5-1,CASSPLSGRLTYEQYF,TGCGCCAGCAGCCCCCTTAGCGGGAGGCTGACCTACGAGCAGTACTTC
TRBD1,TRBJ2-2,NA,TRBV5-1,CASSRQGVNSGELFF,TGCGCCAGCAGTCGACAGGGTGTTAACTCCGGGGAGCTGTTTTTT
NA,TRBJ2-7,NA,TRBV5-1,CASSMGTGVYEQYF,TGCGCCAGCAGCATGGGGACCGGAGTCTACGAGCAGTACTTC
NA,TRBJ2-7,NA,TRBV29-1,CSVGQFAYEQYF,TGCAGCGTTGGACAGTTCGCCTACGAGCAGTACTTC
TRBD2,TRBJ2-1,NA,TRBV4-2,CASSPPTSGSSYNEQFF,TGTGCCAGCAGCCCACCGACTAGCGGGTCCTCCTACAATGAGCAGTTCTTC
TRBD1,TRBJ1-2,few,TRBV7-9,CASSHPGQPFYGYTF,TGTGCCAGCAGCCACCCGGGACAGCCCTTCTATGGCTACACCTTC
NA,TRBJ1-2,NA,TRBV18,CASSSQGRGYTF,TGTGCCAGCTCGTCACAGGGAAGGGGCTACACCTTC
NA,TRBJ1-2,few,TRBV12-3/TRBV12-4,CASSFWGTNYGYTF,TGTGCCAGCAGTTTCTGGGGTACGAACTATGGCTACACCTTC
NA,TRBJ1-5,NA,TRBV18,CASSPPGLARNYQPQHF,TGTGCCAGCTCACCACCCGGGTTGGCCAGGAACTATCAGCCCCAGCATTTT
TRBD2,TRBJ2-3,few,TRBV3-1,CASSQEVGTSVVKGMAQYF,TGTGCCAGCAGCCAGGAGGTGGGGACTAGCGTTGTAAAGGGGATGGCGCAGTATTTT